The rows below give T cell receptor beta chains drawn from one sample of a study of cytomegalovirus exposure and HLA in healthy donors. TCRdb's copy holds only in-frame clones and misses some; the assay was immunoSEQ multiplex PCR. Altogether roughly 180,000 clones are present, over 70% being singletons, with the ten largest covering 5.5% to 7.5%. The sequenced sample consisted of PBMCs. The receptors stem from a young man in good health and CMV-seropositive. Each CDR3 is given with its conserved first and last residue. The D gene is left open where the match is weak. Clone size, where shown, is once, few, many, or a class for clones that have expanded.

abundance,j_gene,v_gene,d_gene,CDR3nt,CDR3aa
once,TRBJ2-1,TRBV5-1,TRBD2,TGCGCCAGCAGCTTGGGGACTAGCGGTGCTGAGCAGTTCTTC,CASSLGTSGAEQFF
few,TRBJ2-4,TRBV19,.,TGTGCCAGTAGTAGCCGGGACACCATAGCCAAAAACATTCAGTACTTC,CASSSRDTIAKNIQYF
.,TRBJ2-2,TRBV7-9,TRBD1,TGTGCCAGCAGCCCCGTCGTTAGAGAGACAGGGTGGGTCACCGGGGAGCTGTTTTTT,CASSPVVRETGWVTGELFF
.,TRBJ2-3,TRBV6-5,TRBD1,TGTGCCAGCAGTACCAGGACAGGGGGCACAGATACGCAGTATTTT,CASSTRTGGTDTQYF
few,TRBJ2-7,TRBV25-1,TRBD2,TGTGCCAGCTCCGAGGGGAAGCGGGAGACCCACGAGCAGTACTTC,CASSEGKRETHEQYF
.,TRBJ2-7,TRBV6-1,TRBD2,TGTGCCAGCAGTGAAGGTCAGTGGAGAACTAGCGGGAAACGCGAGCAGTACTTC,CASSEGQWRTSGKREQYF
.,TRBJ2-7,TRBV6-5,TRBD2,TGTGCCAGCAGTTACACGGCGGGAGGGAGCTCCTACGAGCAGTACTTC,CASSYTAGGSSYEQYF
few,TRBJ2-3,TRBV5-1,TRBD2,TGCGCCAGCAGCCTCAGACTAGCGGGAGATACGCAGTATTTT,CASSLRLAGDTQYF
.,TRBJ1-5,TRBV28,.,TGTGCCAGCAACCTAGACAGAATCAATCAGCCCCAGCATTTT,CASNLDRINQPQHF
.,TRBJ2-1,TRBV5-1,TRBD2,TGCGCCAGCAGCTTGGGTGCTAGCGGGGATTACAATGAGCAGTTCTTC,CASSLGASGDYNEQFF
few,TRBJ1-5,TRBV5-1,.,TGCGCCAGCAGCTTGTCCGGGGATAGCAATCAGCCCCAGCATTTT,CASSLSGDSNQPQHF
.,TRBJ2-3,TRBV6-4,TRBD2,TGTGCCAGCAGTGACGGGGGAGGGGACACAGATACGCAGTATTTT,CASSDGGGDTDTQYF
.,TRBJ1-2,TRBV9,.,TGTGCCAGCAGCAGCGTCTATGGCTACACCTTC,CASSSVYGYTF
.,TRBJ2-1,TRBV5-4,.,TGTGCCAGCAGCCTCCGGCGGGGGCAGTCATACAATGAGCAGTTCTTC,CASSLRRGQSYNEQFF
.,TRBJ2-1,TRBV4-1,TRBD1,TGCGCCAGCAGCCAAGGGACAGGGAGGAATGAGCAGTTCTTC,CASSQGTGRNEQFF